The T cell receptor (beta chain) described here comes from a study of CD8+ T cells in alopecia areata. Overall study: Twice daily, treated patients received 5 to 10 mg of oral tofacitinib. Points from the study as a whole: Affected scalp, especially in alopecia totalis/universalis, had a higher clonality than normal scalp did.

Treatment: oral pan-JAK inhibitor, 5-10 mg twice daily. Collection of lesional scalp punch biopsies and peripheral blood was performed in alopecia areata patients. Extracted RNA was reverse transcribed, and the resulting cDNA served as sequencing template. Sequencing used immunoSEQ multiplex PCR; TCRdb keeps in-frame clones, though not all of them. The sample carries more than 100,000 clones, over 75% recorded once. This clone was counted only a few times. Its target is not known. The CDR3 runs 13 residues. V lost 0 bases and J 8 bases, leaving 11 bases between the germline ends. The germline gives CDR1 GTSNPN, CDR2 SVGIG (reference sequence).

The sequence was obtained from a human donor with alopecia areata. The sequences come from CD8+ T cells sorted from blood, collected at roughly week 30, from a patient treated with tofacitinib. The rearrangement joins TRBV30 to TRBJ2-1; D not certain. CDR3 in amino acids: CAWSVSFVDEQFF. The CDR3 DNA reads TGTGCCTGGAGTGTAAGCTTCGTCGATGAGCAGTTCTTC.